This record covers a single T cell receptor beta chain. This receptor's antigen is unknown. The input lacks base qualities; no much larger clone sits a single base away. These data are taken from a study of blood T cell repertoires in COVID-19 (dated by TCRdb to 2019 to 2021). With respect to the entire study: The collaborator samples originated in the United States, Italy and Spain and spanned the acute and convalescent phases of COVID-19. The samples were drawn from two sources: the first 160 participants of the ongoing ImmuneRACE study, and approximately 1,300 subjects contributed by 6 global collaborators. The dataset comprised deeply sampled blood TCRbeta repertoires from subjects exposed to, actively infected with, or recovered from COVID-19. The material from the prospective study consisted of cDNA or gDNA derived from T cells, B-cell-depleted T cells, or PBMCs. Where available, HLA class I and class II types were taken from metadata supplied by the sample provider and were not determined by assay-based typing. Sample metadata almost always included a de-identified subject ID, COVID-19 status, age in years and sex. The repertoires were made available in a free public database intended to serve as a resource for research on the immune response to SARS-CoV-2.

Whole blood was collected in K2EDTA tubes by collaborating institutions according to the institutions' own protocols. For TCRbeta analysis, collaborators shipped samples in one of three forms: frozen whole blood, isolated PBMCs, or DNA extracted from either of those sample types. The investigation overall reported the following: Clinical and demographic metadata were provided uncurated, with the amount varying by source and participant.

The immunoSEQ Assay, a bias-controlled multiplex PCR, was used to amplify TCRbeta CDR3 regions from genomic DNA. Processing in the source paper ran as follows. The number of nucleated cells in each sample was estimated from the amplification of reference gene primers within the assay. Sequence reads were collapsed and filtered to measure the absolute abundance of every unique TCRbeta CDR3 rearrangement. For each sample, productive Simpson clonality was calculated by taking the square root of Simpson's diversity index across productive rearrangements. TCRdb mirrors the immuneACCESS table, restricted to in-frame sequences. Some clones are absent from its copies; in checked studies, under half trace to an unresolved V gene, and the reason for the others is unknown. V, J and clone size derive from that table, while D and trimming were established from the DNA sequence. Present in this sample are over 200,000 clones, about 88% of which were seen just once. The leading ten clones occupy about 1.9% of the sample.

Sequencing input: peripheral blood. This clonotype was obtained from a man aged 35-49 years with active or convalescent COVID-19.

The CDR3 region has the sequence CASSPHGQGNNQPQHF. The bases read TGTGCCAGCAGTCCCCATGGACAGGGGAACAATCAGCCCCAGCATTTT. This chain is built from TRBV28 and TRBJ1-5; TRBD1 fits 9 bases in the junction. The germline V gene specifies MDHEN as CDR1 and SYDVKM as CDR2. The CDR3 covers 16 residues, taking in both the cysteine and the phenylalanine. Only the CDR3 DNA stays, 48 bases, in frame from base 1. V is cut back by 5 bases and J by 3 bases, with 8 bases in the junction unmatched.